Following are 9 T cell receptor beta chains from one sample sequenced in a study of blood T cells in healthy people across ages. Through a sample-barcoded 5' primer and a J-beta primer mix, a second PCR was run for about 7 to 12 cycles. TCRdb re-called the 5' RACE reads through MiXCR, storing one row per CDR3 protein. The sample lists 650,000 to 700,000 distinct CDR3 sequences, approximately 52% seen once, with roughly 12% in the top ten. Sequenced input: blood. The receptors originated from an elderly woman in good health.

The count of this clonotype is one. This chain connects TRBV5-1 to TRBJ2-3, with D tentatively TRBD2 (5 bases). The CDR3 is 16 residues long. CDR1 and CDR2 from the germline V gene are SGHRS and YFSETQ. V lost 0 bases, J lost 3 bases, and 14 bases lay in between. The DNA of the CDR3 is TGCGCCAGCAGCTTGGCGGGATTAGTGGTAACAGATACGCAGTATTTT. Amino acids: CASSLAGLVVTDTQYF.

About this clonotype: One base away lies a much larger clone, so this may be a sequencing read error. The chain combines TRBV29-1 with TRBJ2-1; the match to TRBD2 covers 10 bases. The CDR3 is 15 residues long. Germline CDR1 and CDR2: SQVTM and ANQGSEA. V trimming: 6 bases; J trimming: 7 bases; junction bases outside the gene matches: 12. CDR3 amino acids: CSVQRTSGKWNEQFF. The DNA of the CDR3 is TGCAGCGTCCAAAGGACTAGCGGAAAATGGAATGAGCAGTTCTTC.

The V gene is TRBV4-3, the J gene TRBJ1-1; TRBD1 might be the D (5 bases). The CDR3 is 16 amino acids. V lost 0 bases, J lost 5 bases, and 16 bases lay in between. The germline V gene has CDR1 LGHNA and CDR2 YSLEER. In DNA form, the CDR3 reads TGCGCCAGCAGCCAAGACGGACTTCGAGGGGAGACTGAAGCTTTCTTT. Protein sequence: CASSQDGLRGETEAFF.

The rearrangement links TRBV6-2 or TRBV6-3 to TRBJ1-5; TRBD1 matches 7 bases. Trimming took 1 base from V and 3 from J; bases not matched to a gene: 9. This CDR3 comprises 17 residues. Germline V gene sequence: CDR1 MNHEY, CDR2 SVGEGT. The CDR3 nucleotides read TGTGCCAGCAGTTACTTGGGACAGAGCCTCTTCAATCAGCCCCAGCATTTT. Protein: CASSYLGQSLFNQPQHF.

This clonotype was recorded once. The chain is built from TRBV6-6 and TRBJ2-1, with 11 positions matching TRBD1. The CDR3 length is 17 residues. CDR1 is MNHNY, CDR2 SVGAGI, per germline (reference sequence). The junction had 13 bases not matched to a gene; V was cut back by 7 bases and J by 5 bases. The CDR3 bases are TGTGCCAGCACTCCCCACCCCGGACAGGGGGCCAACAATGAGCAGTTCTTC. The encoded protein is CASTPHPGQGANNEQFF.

CDR3 sequence (DNA): TGCAGTGCTAACGATTTTGCTAGCGGGGGGGTGAACGGCGATGAGCAGTTCTTC. This encodes CSANDFASGGVNGDEQFF. V and J are TRBV20-1 and TRBJ2-1; 12 bases line up with TRBD2. Germline CDR1 DFQATT, CDR2 SNEGSKA (reference sequence). The length of the CDR3 is 18 residues. Trimming removed 4 bases from V and 8 bases from J; junction bases left unmatched: 18.

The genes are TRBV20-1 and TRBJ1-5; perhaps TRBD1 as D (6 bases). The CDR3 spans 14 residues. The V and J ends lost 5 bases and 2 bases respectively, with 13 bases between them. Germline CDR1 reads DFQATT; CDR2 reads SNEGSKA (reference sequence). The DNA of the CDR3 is TGCAGTGCTCCAGTCAGGGGACGCAATCAGCCCCAGCATTTT. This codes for CSAPVRGRNQPQHF.

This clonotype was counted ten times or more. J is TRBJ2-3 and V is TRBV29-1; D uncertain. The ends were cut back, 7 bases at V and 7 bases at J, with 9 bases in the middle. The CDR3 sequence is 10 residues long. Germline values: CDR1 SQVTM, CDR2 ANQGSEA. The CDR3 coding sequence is TGCAGCGCGCTTCAGAATACGCAGTATTTT. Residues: CSALQNTQYF.

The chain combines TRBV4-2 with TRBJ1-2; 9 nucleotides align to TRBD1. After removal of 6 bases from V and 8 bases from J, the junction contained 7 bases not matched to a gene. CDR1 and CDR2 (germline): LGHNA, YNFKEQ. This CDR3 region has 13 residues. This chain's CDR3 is CASSPGQGQGYTF. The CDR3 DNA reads TGTGCCAGCAGTCCTGGACAGGGGCAAGGCTACACCTTC.